A single sample gave rise to the 14 T cell receptor beta chains below, sequenced in a study of read filtering for tumor transcriptome and immune sequencing. Molecular barcoded adaptors covering alpha/delta and beta/gamma chains were used on roughly 400 ng RNA. MiXCR, applied by TCRdb to the reads, yields one record per CDR3 protein. The sample lists approximately 20,000 distinct CDR3 sequences; roughly 15% were seen once. Sequenced material: a population of CD138-negative cells sorted from bone marrow. Receptors originate from a donor at least 40 years old with multiple myeloma.

This clonotype occurred a few times. Being one base from a much bigger clone, this may be a read error. This chain connects TRBV5-1 to TRBJ2-4; TRBD2 is a possible D gene (6 bases). Deletions cut 4 bases from V and 8 bases from J, with 16 bases between. This CDR3 is built from 14 residues. CDR1 is SGHRS and CDR2 is YFSETQ in the germline V gene. The CDR3 spells CASSRLTGEDIQYF. The CDR3 bases are TGCGCCAGCAGCCGACTAACGGGAGAAGACATTCAGTACTTC.

In this sample, this clonotype turned up many times. The chain couples TRBV7-2 to TRBJ1-5, with D uncertain. V lost 1 base and J lost 5, with 6 bases in between. The germline CDR1 and CDR2 sequences are SGHTA and FQGNSA. CDR3 length: 13 residues. In nucleotides, the CDR3 is TGTGCCAGCAGCTTAGGGGTCGATCAGCCCCAGCATTTT. Protein sequence: CASSLGVDQPQHF.

This clonotype was detected ten times or more. The rearrangement links TRBV20-1 to TRBJ2-1; 8 nucleotides align to TRBD2. With 0 bases clipped from V and 7 bases from J, the junction kept 14 bases outside the gene matches. There are 17 residues in the CDR3. Germline CDR1 reads DFQATT; CDR2 reads SNEGSKA (reference sequence). The CDR3 region has the DNA TGCAGTGCTAGAGATGAGGGCGGGAGGTTTTTCGAGAATGAGCAGTTCTTC. Encoded protein: CSARDEGGRFFENEQFF.

The V gene is TRBV20-1, the J gene TRBJ1-1; D call uncertain. This CDR3 has 11 amino acids. Germline values: CDR1 DFQATT, CDR2 SNEGSKA (reference sequence). The V gene lost 6 bases and the J gene lost 4 bases, with 9 bases spanning the gap. CDR3 bases: TGCAGTGCGGAGGGAGGCACTGAAGCTTTCTTT. Protein product: CSAEGGTEAFF.

This clonotype was observed a few times. The V call is TRBV21-1, the J call TRBJ1-5; the table's D call, TRBD1, was not checked against the DNA. TRBV21-1 is described as a pseudogene. There are 18 residues in the CDR3. CDR3 sequence: CASSGRDRSHSCNQPQHF. In DNA form, the CDR3 reads TGTGCCAGCAGCGGTCGGGACAGGTCCCATTCCTGCAATCAGCCCCAGCATTTT.

Points on this clonotype: The CDR3 carries no conserved terminal phenylalanine or tryptophan, so it likely arises from a read error. The DNA is left out, because the CDR3 cannot be placed on it with certainty; the CDR3 is given as TCRdb lists it. The J gene is TRBJ2-1, the V gene TRBV27. Per the germline V gene, CDR1 is MNHEY and CDR2 is SMNVEV (reference sequence). Including both end residues, the CDR3 is 14 amino acids long. CDR3 amino acids: CASSLSAQWGEQLY.

The J gene is TRBJ2-5, the V gene TRBV20-1; 10 bases match TRBD1. The J segment lost 2 bases and the V segment lost 0 bases, leaving 6 bases of the junction unmatched. The germline V gene has CDR1 DFQATT and CDR2 SNEGSKA (reference sequence). This CDR3 has 16 residues. The CDR3 spells CSAREVTGGYQETQYF. DNA for the CDR3: TGCAGTGCTAGAGAAGTGACAGGGGGCTATCAAGAGACCCAGTACTTC.

The sample holds a few counts of this clonotype. The chain employs TRBV6-2 or TRBV6-3 and TRBJ2-1; 7 nucleotides line up with TRBD2. V lost 7 bases to trimming and J lost 0 bases; unmatched junction nucleotides: 3. Germline V lookup: CDR1 MNHEY, CDR2 SVGEGT. This CDR3 spans 14 amino acids. This CDR3 is CASMGGSSYNEQFF. CDR3 nucleotides: TGTGCCAGCATGGGCGGGAGCTCCTACAATGAGCAGTTCTTC.

The V and J genes are TRBV12-3 or TRBV12-4 and TRBJ2-5; D not certain. The CDR3 extends over 15 amino acids. V dropped 6 bases and J dropped 2 bases, with 16 bases sitting between them. CDR3 sequence: CASRESPLGQETQYF. In DNA, the CDR3 is TGTGCCAGCAGGGAGAGTCCCCTCGGGCAAGAGACCCAGTACTTC.

The rearrangement joins TRBV29-1 to TRBJ2-3; D is possibly TRBD1 (5 bases). CDR1 and CDR2 (germline): SQVTM, ANQGSEA. The CDR3 is 15 residues long. Trimming removed 7 bases at V and 1 base at J, with 18 bases between. The CDR3 nucleotides read TGCAGCGGGAGACCGCAGGGTAGTGGCACAGATACGCAGTATTTT. Amino acids: CSGRPQGSGTDTQYF.

This clonotype was recorded many times. J is TRBJ2-3 and V is TRBV18, with a tentative D call TRBD2 (6 bases). The CDR3 is 14 residues long. Germline lookup yields CDR1 KGHSH and CDR2 LQKENI. Trimming took 2 bases from V and 2 from J, leaving 8 bases between them. The CDR3: CASSPGTLTDTQYF. CDR3 DNA sequence: TGTGCCAGCTCACCAGGGACTCTCACAGATACGCAGTATTTT.

The chain uses TRBV29-1 and TRBJ2-1; 12 bases are a match to TRBD2. The CDR3 is made up of 12 amino acids. The V segment lost 7 bases and the J segment 8 bases; nucleotides outside the gene matches: 3. Germline CDR1 SQVTM, CDR2 ANQGSEA. CDR3 bases: TGCAGCGCGACTAGCGGGAGCTATGAGCAGTTCTTC. Its translation is CSATSGSYEQFF.

This clonotype was seen many times. The rearrangement links TRBV7-2 to TRBJ2-1; D not resolved. V dropped 3 bases and J dropped 5 bases, with 2 bases sitting between them. This CDR3 has 11 amino acids. Germline V gene sequence: CDR1 SGHTA, CDR2 FQGNSA. CDR3 sequence reads: CASSFNNEQFF. CDR3 nucleotide sequence: TGTGCCAGCAGCTTCAACAATGAGCAGTTCTTC.

Comment on this clonotype: With only one base between it and a far larger clone, this is likely a read error. The CDR3 does not end in the conserved phenylalanine or tryptophan, so this is likely a read error. As DNA, the CDR3 is TGTGCCAGCAGCCCCGGGACTAGCGGGAGCTATGAGCAGTTCCTC. Its protein is CASSPGTSGSYEQFL. The rearrangement uses TRBV9 and TRBJ2-1; 14 bases fit TRBD2. CDR1 SGDLS and CDR2 YYNGEE come from the germline V gene. This CDR3 spans 15 amino acids. V dropped 4 bases and J dropped 8; count of bases not matched to a gene: 5.